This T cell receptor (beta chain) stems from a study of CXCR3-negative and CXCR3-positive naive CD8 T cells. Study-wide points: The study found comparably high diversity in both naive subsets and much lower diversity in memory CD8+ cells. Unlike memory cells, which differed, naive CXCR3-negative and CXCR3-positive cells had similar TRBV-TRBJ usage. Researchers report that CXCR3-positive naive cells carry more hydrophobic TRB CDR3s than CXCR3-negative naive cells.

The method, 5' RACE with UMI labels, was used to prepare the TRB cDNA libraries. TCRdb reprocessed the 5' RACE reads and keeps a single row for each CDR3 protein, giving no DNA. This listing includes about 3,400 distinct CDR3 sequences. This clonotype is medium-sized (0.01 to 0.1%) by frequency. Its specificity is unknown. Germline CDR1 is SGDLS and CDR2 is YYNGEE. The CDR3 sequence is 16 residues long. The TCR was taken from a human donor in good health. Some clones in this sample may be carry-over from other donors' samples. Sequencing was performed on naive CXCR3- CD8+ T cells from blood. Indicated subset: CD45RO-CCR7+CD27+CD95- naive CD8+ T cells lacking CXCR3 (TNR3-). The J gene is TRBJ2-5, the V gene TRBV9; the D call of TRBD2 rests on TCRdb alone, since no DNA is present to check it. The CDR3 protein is CASSGGAGGRQETQYF.